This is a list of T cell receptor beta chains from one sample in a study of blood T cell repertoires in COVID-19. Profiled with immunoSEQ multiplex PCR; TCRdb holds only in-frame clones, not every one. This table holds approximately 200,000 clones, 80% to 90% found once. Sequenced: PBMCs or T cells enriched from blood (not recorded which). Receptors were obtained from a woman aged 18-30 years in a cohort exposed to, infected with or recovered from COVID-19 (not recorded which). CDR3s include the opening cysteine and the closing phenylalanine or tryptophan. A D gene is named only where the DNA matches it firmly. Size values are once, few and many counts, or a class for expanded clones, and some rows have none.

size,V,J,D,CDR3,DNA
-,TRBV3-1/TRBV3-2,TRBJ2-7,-,CASSPLGGGSYEQYF,TGTGCCAGCAGCCCCCTGGGTGGGGGGAGCTACGAGCAGTACTTC
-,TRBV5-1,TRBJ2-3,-,CASSLAERAITDTQYF,TGCGCCAGCAGCTTGGCAGAGCGGGCAATCACAGATACGCAGTATTTT
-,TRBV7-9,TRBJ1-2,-,CASSAWTDYGYTF,TGTGCCAGCAGCGCGTGGACAGACTATGGCTACACCTTC
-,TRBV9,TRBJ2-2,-,CASSVAGQNTGELFF,TGTGCCAGCAGCGTAGCAGGACAAAACACCGGGGAGCTGTTTTTT
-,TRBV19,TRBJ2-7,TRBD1,CASSIDRGHEQYF,TGTGCCAGTAGTATTGACAGGGGCCACGAGCAGTACTTC
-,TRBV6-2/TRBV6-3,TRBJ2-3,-,CASSSLAETSTDTQYF,TGTGCCAGCAGCTCATTAGCGGAGACTAGCACAGATACGCAGTATTTT
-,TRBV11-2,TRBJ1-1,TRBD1,CASSLVTGGVLAFF,TGTGCCAGCAGCTTAGTGACAGGGGGCGTCTTGGCTTTCTTT
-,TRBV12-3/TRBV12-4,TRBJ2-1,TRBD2,CASSAAGVNEQFF,TGTGCCAGCAGCGCAGCGGGAGTCAATGAGCAGTTCTTC
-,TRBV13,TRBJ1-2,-,CASGQAQIRYYGYTF,TGTGCCAGCGGACAAGCTCAAATAAGATACTATGGCTACACCTTC
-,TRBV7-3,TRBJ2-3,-,CASSLAPGGLLGQDTQYF,TGTGCCAGCAGCTTAGCCCCTGGAGGCCTTCTAGGGCAAGATACGCAGTATTTT
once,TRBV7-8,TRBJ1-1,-,CASSLPPFRDNTEAFF,TGTGCCAGCAGCCTCCCCCCGTTCAGGGATAACACTGAAGCTTTCTTT
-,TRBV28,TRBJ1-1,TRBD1,CASSLAGTGLTVAFF,TGTGCCAGCAGTTTAGCCGGGACAGGGCTAACGGTGGCTTTCTTT
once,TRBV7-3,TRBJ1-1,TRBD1,CASSPLDRGTEAFF,TGTGCCAGCAGCCCACTTGACAGGGGCACTGAAGCTTTCTTT
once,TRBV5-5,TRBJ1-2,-,CASSLVTSGGYTF,TGTGCCAGCAGCTTGGTGACCTCGGGGGGCTACACCTTC
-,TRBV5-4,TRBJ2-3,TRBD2,CASSPRGSGVTTDTQYF,TGTGCCAGCAGCCCCAGGGGTAGCGGGGTTACCACAGATACGCAGTATTTT
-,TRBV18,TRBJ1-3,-,CASSPAGAVGNTIYF,TGTGCCAGCTCACCAGCAGGGGCGGTTGGAAACACCATATATTTT
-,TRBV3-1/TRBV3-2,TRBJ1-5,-,CASSQDLTAGQPQHF,TGTGCCAGCAGCCAAGATTTAACGGCGGGTCAGCCCCAGCATTTT
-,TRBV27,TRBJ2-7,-,CASSLTGSYEQYF,TGTGCCAGCAGTTTAACAGGGTCCTACGAGCAGTACTTC
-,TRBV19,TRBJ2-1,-,CASTEFGSSYNEQFF,TGTGCCAGTACTGAGTTTGGGAGCTCCTACAATGAGCAGTTCTTC
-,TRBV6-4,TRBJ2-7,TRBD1,CASSGPLRDRGSYEQYF,TGTGCCAGCAGTGGGCCCCTCCGGGACAGGGGGAGCTACGAGCAGTACTTC
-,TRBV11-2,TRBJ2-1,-,CASNTAYNEQFF,TGTGCCAGCAATACGGCCTACAATGAGCAGTTCTTC
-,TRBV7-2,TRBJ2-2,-,CASSLGPYTGELFF,TGTGCCAGCAGCTTAGGTCCATACACCGGGGAGCTGTTTTTT
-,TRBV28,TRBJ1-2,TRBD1,CASRRGQGTGGYTF,TGTGCCAGCAGGAGGGGACAGGGGACGGGGGGCTACACCTTC
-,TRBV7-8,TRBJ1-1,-,CASSPSRDTEAFF,TGTGCCAGCAGCCCCTCACGGGACACTGAAGCTTTCTTT
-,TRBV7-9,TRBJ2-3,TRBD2,CASSTPTGGASTDTQYF,TGTGCCAGCAGTACGCCCACGGGGGGTGCTAGCACAGATACGCAGTATTTT
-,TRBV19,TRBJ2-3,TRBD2,CASSLTLAGGSDTQYF,TGTGCCAGTAGTCTCACACTAGCGGGGGGATCGGATACGCAGTATTTT
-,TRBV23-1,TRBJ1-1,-,CASSLLGENTEAFF,TGCGCCAGCAGCCTCCTGGGAGAGAACACTGAAGCTTTCTTT
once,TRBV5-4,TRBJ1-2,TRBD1,CASSLRTGGIYGYTF,TGTGCCAGCAGCTTGCGGACAGGGGGTATCTATGGCTACACCTTC
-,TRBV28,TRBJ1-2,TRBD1,CASSLSPEDRVNGYTF,TGTGCCAGCAGTTTGTCCCCCGAGGACAGGGTCAATGGCTACACCTTC
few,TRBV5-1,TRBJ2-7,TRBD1,CASSWDSSYEQYF,TGCGCCAGCAGCTGGGACAGCTCCTACGAGCAGTACTTC
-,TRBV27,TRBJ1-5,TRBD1,CASRSGTGALSNQPQHF,TGTGCCAGCAGATCCGGGACAGGGGCCCTTAGCAATCAGCCCCAGCATTTT
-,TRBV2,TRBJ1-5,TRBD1,CASRQGRNQPQHF,TGTGCCAGCCGACAGGGCCGCAATCAGCCCCAGCATTTT
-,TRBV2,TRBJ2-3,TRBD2,CASSETSGLLSTDTQYF,TGTGCCAGCAGTGAGACTAGCGGACTCCTTAGCACAGATACGCAGTATTTT
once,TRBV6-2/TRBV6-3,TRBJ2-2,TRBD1,CASSYAPGQGLAGELFF,TGTGCCAGCAGTTACGCCCCGGGACAGGGGTTGGCCGGGGAGCTGTTTTTT
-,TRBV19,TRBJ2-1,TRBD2,CASSMAGGPFEQFF,TGTGCCAGTAGTATGGCGGGGGGGCCTTTTGAGCAGTTCTTC
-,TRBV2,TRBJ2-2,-,CASRPGTPTGELFF,TGTGCCAGCAGGCCAGGGACTCCCACCGGGGAGCTGTTTTTT
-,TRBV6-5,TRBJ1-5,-,CASRNRFVQPQHF,TGTGCCAGCAGAAACAGGTTCGTTCAGCCCCAGCATTTT
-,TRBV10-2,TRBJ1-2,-,CASSDNRANYGYTF,TGCGCCAGCAGTGACAACAGGGCTAACTATGGCTACACCTTC
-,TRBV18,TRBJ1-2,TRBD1,CASSPRQGYGYTF,TGTGCCAGCTCACCCCGACAGGGATATGGCTACACCTTC